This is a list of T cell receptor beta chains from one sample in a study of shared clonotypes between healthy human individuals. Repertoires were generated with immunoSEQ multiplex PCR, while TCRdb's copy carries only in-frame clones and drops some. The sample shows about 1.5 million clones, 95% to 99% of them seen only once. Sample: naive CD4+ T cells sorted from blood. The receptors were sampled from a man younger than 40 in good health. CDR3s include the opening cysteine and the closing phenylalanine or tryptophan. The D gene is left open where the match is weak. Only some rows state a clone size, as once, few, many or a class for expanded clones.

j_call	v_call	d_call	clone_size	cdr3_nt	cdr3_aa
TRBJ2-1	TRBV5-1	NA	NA	TGCGCCAGCAGCTTGGGGTTAAATGAGCAGTTCTTC	CASSLGLNEQFF
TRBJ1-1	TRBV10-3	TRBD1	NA	TGTGCCATCAGTGAAATTGACAGGGGGACTGAAGCTTTCTTT	CAISEIDRGTEAFF
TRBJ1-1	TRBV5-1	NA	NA	TGCGCCAGCAGCTTGGTGGGGGGTAGGACTGAAGCTTTCTTT	CASSLVGGRTEAFF
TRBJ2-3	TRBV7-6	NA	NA	TGTGCCAGCAGCTTAGCGATGGGTGATACGCAGTATTTT	CASSLAMGDTQYF
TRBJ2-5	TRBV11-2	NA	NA	TGTGCCAGCAGCCCAGGCGTGGGAGAGACCCAGTACTTC	CASSPGVGETQYF
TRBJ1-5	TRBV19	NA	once	TGTGCCAGTAGTGGCCAGTACAATCAGCCCCAGCATTTT	CASSGQYNQPQHF
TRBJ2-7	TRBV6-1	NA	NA	TGTGCCAGCAGTTCCCGCACTCGCGAGCAGTACTTC	CASSSRTREQYF
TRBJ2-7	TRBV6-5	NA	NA	TGTGCCAGCGTCCTCGGAAGGGGCGCCTACGAGCAGTACTTC	CASVLGRGAYEQYF
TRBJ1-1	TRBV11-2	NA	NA	TGTGCCATACGGGGCATCATGAACACTGAAGCTTTCTTT	CAIRGIMNTEAFF
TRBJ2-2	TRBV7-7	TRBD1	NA	TGTGCTAGCAGCACCTTCTCGGGACAGGGCGGGACCGGGGAGCTGTTTTTT	CASSTFSGQGGTGELFF
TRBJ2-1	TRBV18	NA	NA	TGTGCCAGCTCACCGCCTTACGGGACCCTAGGTGAGCAGTTCTTC	CASSPPYGTLGEQFF
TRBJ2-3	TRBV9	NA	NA	TGTGCCAGCAGCGTAGACCTTTCGGATACGCAGTATTTT	CASSVDLSDTQYF
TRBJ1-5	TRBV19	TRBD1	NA	TGTGCCAGTAGTCCGTGGACAGGGGGCAGTTACGGTCAGCCCCAGCATTTT	CASSPWTGGSYGQPQHF
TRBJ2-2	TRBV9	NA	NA	TGTGCCACCGCGCCAGCAAACACCGGGGAGCTGTTTTTT	CATAPANTGELFF
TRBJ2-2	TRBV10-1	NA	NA	TGCGCCAGCAGCCGAACGGCCGGGGAGCTGTTTTTT	CASSRTAGELFF
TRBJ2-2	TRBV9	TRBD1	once	TGTGCCAGCAGCCCCAGGACAGGGAGCCACACCGGGGAGCTGTTTTTT	CASSPRTGSHTGELFF
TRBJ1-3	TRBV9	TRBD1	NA	TGTGCCAGCAGCGCGTACAGGGGAAGTTCTGGAAACACCATATATTTT	CASSAYRGSSGNTIYF
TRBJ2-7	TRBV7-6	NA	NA	TGTGCCAGCAGCCCTCGGGACCGGCAACCCCCCTACGAGCAGTACTTC	CASSPRDRQPPYEQYF
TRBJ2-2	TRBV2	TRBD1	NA	TGTGCCAGCGCTAAAAAGGGGGCAGCGAGCACCGGGGAGCTGTTTTTT	CASAKKGAASTGELFF
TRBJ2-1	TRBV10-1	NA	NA	TGCGCCAGCAGCGGATCGACGGGGGCGGTTGAGCAGTTCTTC	CASSGSTGAVEQFF
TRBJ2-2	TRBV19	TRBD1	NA	TGTGCCAGTAGTATCGACAGGGCGGGTTTTTGGGACACCGGGGAGCTGTTTTTT	CASSIDRAGFWDTGELFF
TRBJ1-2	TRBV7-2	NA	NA	TGTGCCAGCAGCTTAGATAGCGACTATGGCTACACCTTC	CASSLDSDYGYTF
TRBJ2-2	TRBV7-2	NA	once	TGTGCCAGCAGCCCTACTTACACCGGGGAGCTGTTTTTT	CASSPTYTGELFF
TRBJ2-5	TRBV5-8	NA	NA	TGTGCCAGCAGCTTTCCCCAGCGACGCGAGACCCAGTACTTC	CASSFPQRRETQYF
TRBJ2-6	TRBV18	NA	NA	TGTGCCAGCTCACCACTAGGCCAGACTTTGACGACTGGGGCCAACGTCCTGACTTTC	CASSPLGQTLTTGANVLTF
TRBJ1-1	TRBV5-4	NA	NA	TGTGCCAGCAGCCTCCTGACAGACACTGAAGCTTTCTTT	CASSLLTDTEAFF
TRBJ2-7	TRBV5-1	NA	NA	TGCGCCAGCAGTTTTACAGGGTCCCACGAGCAGTACTTC	CASSFTGSHEQYF
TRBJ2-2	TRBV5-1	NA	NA	TGCGCCAGCAGCGTCGCCGGTAACACCGGGGAGCTGTTTTTT	CASSVAGNTGELFF
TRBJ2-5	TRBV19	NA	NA	TGTGCCAGTAGTATTCCCCGGGGTTTTGGACAAGAGACCCAGTACTTC	CASSIPRGFGQETQYF
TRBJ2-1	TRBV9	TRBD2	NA	TGTGCCAGCAGCGTCGGACTAGCGGGAGGCTACAATGAGCAGTTCTTC	CASSVGLAGGYNEQFF
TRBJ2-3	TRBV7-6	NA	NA	TGTGCCAGCAGCTTAATTCGGCAGAGTCAGGATACGCAGTATTTT	CASSLIRQSQDTQYF
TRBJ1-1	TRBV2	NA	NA	TGTGCCAGCCTTGGTCAGGGATTTACTGAAGCTTTCTTT	CASLGQGFTEAFF
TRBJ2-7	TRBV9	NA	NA	TGTGCCAGCAGCGTAGCTACTAGTCCGTACGAGCAGTACTTC	CASSVATSPYEQYF
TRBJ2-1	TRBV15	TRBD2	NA	TGTGCCACCAGCCGTCGACTAGCGGGAGGCTATGAGCAGTTCTTC	CATSRRLAGGYEQFF
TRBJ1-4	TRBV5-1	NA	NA	TGCGCCAGCAGCACCACGACGGGCGTAATGAAAAAACTGTTTTTT	CASSTTTGVMKKLFF
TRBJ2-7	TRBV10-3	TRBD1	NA	TGTGCCATCAGTGAATGGACAGGAGGAACCTACGAGCAGTACTTC	CAISEWTGGTYEQYF
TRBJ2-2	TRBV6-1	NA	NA	TGTGCCAGCAGTGTGAGTGACACCGGGGAGCTGTTTTTT	CASSVSDTGELFF
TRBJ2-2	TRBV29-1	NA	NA	TGCAGCGTCAAACACGGAAACACCGGGGAGCTGTTTTTT	CSVKHGNTGELFF
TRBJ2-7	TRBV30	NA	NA	TGTGCCTGGGCGGCAGGCCCCTACGAGCAGTACTTC	CAWAAGPYEQYF
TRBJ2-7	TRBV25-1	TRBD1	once	TGTGCCAGCAGTGCCCCCCGGACAGGGGCTTCCGGGGAGCAGTACTTC	CASSAPRTGASGEQYF
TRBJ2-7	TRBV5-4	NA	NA	TGTGCCAGCAGCTTGGCAGGCGGGGGCATCTACGAGCAGTACTTC	CASSLAGGGIYEQYF
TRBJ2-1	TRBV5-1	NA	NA	TGCGCCAGCAGCCCTTCCTTGGGAGGACATTTACCCTATGAGCAGTTCTTC	CASSPSLGGHLPYEQFF
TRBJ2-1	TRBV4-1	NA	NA	TGCGCCAGCAGCCAAGATTTAGGACAGACCTACAATGAGCAGTTCTTC	CASSQDLGQTYNEQFF
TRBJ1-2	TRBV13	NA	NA	TGTGCCAGCAGCTTACACGGGGGGCGACTGTATGGCTACACCTTC	CASSLHGGRLYGYTF
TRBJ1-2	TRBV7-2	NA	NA	TGTGCCAGCAGCTTACTGGGACGGAAGTATGGCTACACCTTC	CASSLLGRKYGYTF
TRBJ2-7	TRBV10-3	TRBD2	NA	TGTGCCATCAGTGACCCCCTAGCGGGAGGATTCTCCAGCGAGCAGTACTTC	CAISDPLAGGFSSEQYF